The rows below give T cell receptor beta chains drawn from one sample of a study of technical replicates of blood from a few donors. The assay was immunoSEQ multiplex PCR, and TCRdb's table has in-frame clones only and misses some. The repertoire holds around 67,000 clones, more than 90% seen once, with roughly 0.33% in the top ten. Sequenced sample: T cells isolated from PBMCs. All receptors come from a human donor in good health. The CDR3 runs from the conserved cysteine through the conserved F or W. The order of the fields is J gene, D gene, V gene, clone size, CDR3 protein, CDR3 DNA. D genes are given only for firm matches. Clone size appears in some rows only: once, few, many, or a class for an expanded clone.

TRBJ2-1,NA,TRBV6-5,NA,CASSYSWTSYNEQFF,TGTGCCAGCAGTTACTCTTGGACATCCTACAATGAGCAGTTCTTC
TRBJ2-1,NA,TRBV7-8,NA,CASSLALNVGEQFF,TGTGCCAGCAGCTTAGCGCTAAACGTCGGTGAGCAGTTCTTC
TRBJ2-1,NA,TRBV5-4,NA,CASSVSAMTYNEQFF,TGTGCCAGCAGCGTCAGCGCCATGACCTACAATGAGCAGTTCTTC
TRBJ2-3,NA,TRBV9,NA,CASSATQGWADTQYF,TGTGCCAGCAGCGCCACTCAGGGGTGGGCAGATACGCAGTATTTT
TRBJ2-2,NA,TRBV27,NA,CASSLIGVAGELFF,TGTGCCAGCAGTTTAATAGGAGTGGCCGGGGAGCTGTTTTTT
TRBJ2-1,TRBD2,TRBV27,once,CASSPGLAGEQFF,TGTGCCAGCAGTCCCGGACTAGCGGGAGAGCAGTTCTTC
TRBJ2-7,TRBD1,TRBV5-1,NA,CASSTGQGPGEQYF,TGCGCCAGCAGCACCGGACAGGGGCCAGGCGAGCAGTACTTC
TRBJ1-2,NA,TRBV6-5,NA,CASSNRVDYTF,TGTGCCAGCAGTAACAGGGTCGACTACACCTTC
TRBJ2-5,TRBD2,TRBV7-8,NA,CASSLMRGAGETQYF,TGTGCCAGCAGCTTGATGCGGGGAGCGGGGGAGACCCAGTACTTC
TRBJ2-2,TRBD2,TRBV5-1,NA,CASSLERGTGELFF,TGCGCCAGCAGCTTGGAGCGGGGAACCGGGGAGCTGTTTTTT